This T cell receptor beta chain comes out of a study of cytomegalovirus exposure and HLA in healthy donors. Those who donated were healthy bone marrow donors. 60 Vbeta and 13 Jbeta primers were used in PCR. In the original processing: Per a later analysis, the number of unique TCR beta chains was approximately 73 million, of which 8.5 million to 11 million were shared. Method: immunoSEQ multiplex PCR; TCRdb's copy keeps in-frame clones and lacks some. V and J calls and clone size are copied from that table; D and trimming were computed from the DNA. The sample records roughly 100,000 clones, roughly four fifths being singletons. Germline CDR1 is GTSNPN and CDR2 is SVGIG (reference sequence). The CDR3 contains 18 residues. V trimming: 0 bases; J trimming: 5 bases; junction bases outside the gene matches: 18. The study's findings and limits: Some highly shared sequence variants likely arose as a pipeline artifact. It was reported that TCR beta sequences correctly inferred the HLA-A and HLA-B alleles for most subjects.

To note about this clone: Antigen: not known.

The genes are TRBV30 and TRBJ1-1, with 7 bases lining up with TRBD1. The specimen was PBMCs. The source of this sequence is a male donor in good health and CMV-seropositive. Written as DNA, the CDR3 is TGTGCCTGGAGTGTGTTGAATTCAGGGCAGGGGGGTTGTACTGAAGCTTTCTTT. It yields the protein CAWSVLNSGQGGCTEAFF.